One TCR beta chain is described in this entry. Its cognate antigen is unknown. The sample originates from a study of cytomegalovirus exposure and HLA in healthy donors. Study findings and constraints: Cytomegalovirus status was reportedly diagnosed by the classifier with high specificity and sensitivity. Overall, roughly 160 TCR beta chains were annotated as cytomegalovirus-associated. The tendency of first-cohort TCR clusters to co-occur in the roughly 130 validation repertoires emerged from a later analysis.

V was cut by 5 bases and J by 6 bases, with 31 bases left in between. This CDR3 has 19 amino acids. CDR1 and CDR2 from the germline V gene are MGHRA and YSYEKL. The data were produced by immunoSEQ multiplex PCR, yet TCRdb's version contains in-frame clones alone and is incomplete. The sample lists 97,000 or so clones, 85% to 95% occurring once. V gene TRBV4-1 combines with J gene TRBJ1-2; D perhaps matches TRBD1 (5 bases). Sequenced: PBMCs. This sequence was found in a woman under 30 in good health and CMV-seronegative. CDR3 nucleotides: TGCGCCAGCAGCTACCGGGCTGGGCAGGGTGGTTGGAACTCAGATGGCTACACCTTC. This encodes CASSYRAGQGGWNSDGYTF.